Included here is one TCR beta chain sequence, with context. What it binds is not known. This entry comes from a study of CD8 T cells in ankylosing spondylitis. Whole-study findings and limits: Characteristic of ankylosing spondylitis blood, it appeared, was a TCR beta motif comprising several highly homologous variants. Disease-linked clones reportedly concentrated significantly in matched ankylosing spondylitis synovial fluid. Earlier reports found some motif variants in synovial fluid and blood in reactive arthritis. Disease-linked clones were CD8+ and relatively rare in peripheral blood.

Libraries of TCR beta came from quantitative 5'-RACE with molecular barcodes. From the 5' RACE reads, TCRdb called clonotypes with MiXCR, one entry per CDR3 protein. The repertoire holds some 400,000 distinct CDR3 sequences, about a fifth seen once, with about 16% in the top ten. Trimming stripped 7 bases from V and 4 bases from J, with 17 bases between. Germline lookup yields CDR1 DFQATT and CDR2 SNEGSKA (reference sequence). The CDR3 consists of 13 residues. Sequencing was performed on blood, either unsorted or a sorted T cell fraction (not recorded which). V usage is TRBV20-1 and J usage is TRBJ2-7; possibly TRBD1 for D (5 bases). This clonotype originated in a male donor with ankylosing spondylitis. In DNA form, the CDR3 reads TGCAGTGTTTCCTCTACCCAGGGTTACGAGCAGTACTTC. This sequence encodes CSVSSTQGYEQYF.